This T cell receptor beta chain was identified during a study of tumour-infiltrating T cells in Burkitt lymphoma. Whole-study context: Patients covered every epidemiological subtype of Burkitt lymphoma. Overall and progression-free survival were predicted by productive clonality.

TCRdb's copy holds only in-frame clones and misses some; the assay was immunoSEQ multiplex PCR. The sample shows over a thousand clones, roughly 10% of them seen only once. Whole-study findings and limits: Many Burkitt lymphoma patients shared several public clonotypes.

Only a few counts were recorded for this clone. Antigen unknown. The sequenced sample was tumor tissue. The source is a human donor with Burkitt lymphoma.

Written as DNA, the CDR3 is TGTGCCTTTGGGGGGGCCCTCGGCACTGAAGCTTTCTTT. Translating it yields CAFGGALGTEAFF. The chain links TRBV30 to TRBJ1-1; the D gene is possibly TRBD1 (6 bases). With 7 bases removed from V and 4 bases from J, the gap between germline ends came to 16 bases. This CDR3 has 13 amino acids. Germline V CDR1 and CDR2: GTSNPN, SVGIG (reference sequence).